This TCR beta chain was retrieved from a study of control samples from healthy donors and cancer patients. CDR3 length: 15 amino acids. The germline V gene has CDR1 KGHSH and CDR2 LQKENI. V was clipped by 2 bases and J by 6 bases, with 14 bases between them. Some clones are missing from TCRdb's copy, which holds only in-frame ones; the method was immunoSEQ multiplex PCR. The table has under 95,000 clones, more than 85% seen once. The receptor was derived from a woman in her twenties or thirties in good health. Sequenced sample: blood. The chain uses TRBV18 and TRBJ2-4; maybe TRBD1 (5 bases). This CDR3 reads CASSPGQGGSNIQYF. The CDR3 DNA reads TGTGCCAGCTCACCAGGGCAGGGTGGTTCAAACATTCAGTACTTC.